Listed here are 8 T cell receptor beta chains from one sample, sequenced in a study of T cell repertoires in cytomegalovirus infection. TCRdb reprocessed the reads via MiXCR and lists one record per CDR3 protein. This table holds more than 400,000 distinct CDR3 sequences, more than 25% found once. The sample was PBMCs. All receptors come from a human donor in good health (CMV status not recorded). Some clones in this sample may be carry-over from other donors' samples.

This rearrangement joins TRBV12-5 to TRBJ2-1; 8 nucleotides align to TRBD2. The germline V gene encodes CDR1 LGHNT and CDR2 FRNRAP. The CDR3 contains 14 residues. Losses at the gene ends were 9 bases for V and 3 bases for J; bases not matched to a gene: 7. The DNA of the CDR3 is TGTGCTAGCGGAGCGGGAGATCTCTACAATGAGCAGTTCTTC. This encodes CASGAGDLYNEQFF.

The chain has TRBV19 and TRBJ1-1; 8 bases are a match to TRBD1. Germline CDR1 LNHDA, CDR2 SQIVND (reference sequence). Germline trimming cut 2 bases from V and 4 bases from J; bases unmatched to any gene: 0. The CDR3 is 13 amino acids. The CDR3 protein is CASSITGGTEAFF. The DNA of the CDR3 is TGTGCCAGTAGTATAACAGGGGGCACTGAAGCTTTCTTT.

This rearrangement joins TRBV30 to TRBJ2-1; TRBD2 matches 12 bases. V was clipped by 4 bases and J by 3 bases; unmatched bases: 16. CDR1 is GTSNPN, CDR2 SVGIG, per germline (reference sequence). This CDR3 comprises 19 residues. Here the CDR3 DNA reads TGTGCCTGGAAAGGGACATCGAAACTAGCGGGAGGTTTCTACAATGAGCAGTTCTTC. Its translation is CAWKGTSKLAGGFYNEQFF.

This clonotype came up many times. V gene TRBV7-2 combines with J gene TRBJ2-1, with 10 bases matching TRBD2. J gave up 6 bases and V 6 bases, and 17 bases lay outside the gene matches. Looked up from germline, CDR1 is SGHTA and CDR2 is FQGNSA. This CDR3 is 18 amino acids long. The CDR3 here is CASSFTPTSAGGFNEQFF. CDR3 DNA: TGTGCCAGCAGTTTCACCCCCACTTCAGCGGGAGGGTTCAATGAGCAGTTCTTC.

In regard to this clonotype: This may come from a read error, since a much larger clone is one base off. The CDR3 nucleotides are TGTGCCAGCAGCTTAGCTCCCCCGGGACAGGGAGCCAAACACATTCAGTACTTC. Amino acids: CASSLAPPGQGAKHIQYF. This chain uses TRBV7-9 with TRBJ2-4; 9 bases agree with TRBD1. The CDR3 spans 18 residues. Germline V gene sequence: CDR1 SEHNR, CDR2 FQNEAQ (reference sequence). Full variable domain (rest looked up from reference TRBV7-9 and TRBJ2-4): DTGVSQNPRHKITKRGQNVTFRCDPISEHNRLYWYRQTLGQGPEFLTYFQNEAQLEKSRLLSDRFSAERPKGSFSTLEIQRTEQGDSAMYLCASSLAPPGQGAKHIQYFGAGTRLSVL.

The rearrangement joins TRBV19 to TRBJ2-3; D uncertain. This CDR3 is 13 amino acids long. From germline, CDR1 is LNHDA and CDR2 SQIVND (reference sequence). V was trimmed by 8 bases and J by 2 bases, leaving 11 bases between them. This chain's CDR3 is CASLGRLTDTQYF. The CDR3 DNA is TGTGCCAGTCTAGGCAGGCTCACAGATACGCAGTATTTT.

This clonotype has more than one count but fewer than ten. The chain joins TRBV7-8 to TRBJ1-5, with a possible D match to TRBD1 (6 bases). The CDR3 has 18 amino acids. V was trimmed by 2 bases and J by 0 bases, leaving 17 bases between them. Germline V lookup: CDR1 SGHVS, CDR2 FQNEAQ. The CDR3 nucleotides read TGTGCCAGCAGCTTATCGTTGAGGACAGACGTTAGCAATCAGCCCCAGCATTTT. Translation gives CASSLSLRTDVSNQPQHF.

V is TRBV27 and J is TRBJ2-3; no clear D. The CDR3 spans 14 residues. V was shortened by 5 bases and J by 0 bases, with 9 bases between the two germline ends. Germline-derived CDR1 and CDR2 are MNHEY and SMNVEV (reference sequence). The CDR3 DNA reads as TGTGCCAGCAGTCCTTTACTCAGCACAGATACGCAGTATTTT. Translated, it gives CASSPLLSTDTQYF.